This is a list of T cell receptor beta chains from one sample in a study of siplizumab effects on memory and regulatory T cells. Produced via immunoSEQ multiplex PCR; TCRdb's table is partial and in-frame only. The sample carries some 97,000 clones, 94% recorded once. Sequences were obtained from Tregs sorted from blood. Source of these receptors: a human donor in good health. CDR3s include the opening cysteine and the closing phenylalanine or tryptophan. D genes are given only for firm matches. Only part of the rows carry a size: once, few, many, or a class if the clone is expanded.

v_gene: TRBV28
j_gene: TRBJ2-3
abundance: -
d_gene: -
CDR3aa: CASSFPGGTDTQYF
CDR3nt: TGTGCCAGCAGTTTTCCCGGGGGCACAGATACGCAGTATTTT

v_gene: TRBV7-9
j_gene: TRBJ1-2
abundance: -
d_gene: -
CDR3aa: CASSPLFRDGGYTF
CDR3nt: TGTGCCAGCAGCCCCTTGTTCAGGGACGGTGGCTACACCTTC

v_gene: TRBV28
j_gene: TRBJ2-6
abundance: -
d_gene: TRBD2
CDR3aa: CASRLIGTEGLAASSGANVLTF
CDR3nt: TGTGCCAGCAGATTAATCGGGACAGAGGGACTAGCGGCTAGCTCTGGGGCCAACGTCCTGACTTTC

v_gene: TRBV9
j_gene: TRBJ2-2
abundance: once
d_gene: TRBD2
CDR3aa: CASSVILGGRTGELFF
CDR3nt: TGTGCCAGCAGCGTAATTCTTGGCGGGAGGACCGGGGAGCTGTTTTTT

v_gene: TRBV7-2
j_gene: TRBJ2-7
abundance: -
d_gene: -
CDR3aa: CASSGNLYEQYF
CDR3nt: TGTGCCAGCAGCGGGAACTTGTACGAGCAGTACTTC

v_gene: TRBV27
j_gene: TRBJ2-2
abundance: -
d_gene: TRBD1
CDR3aa: CASRLQGLNTGELFF
CDR3nt: TGTGCCAGCAGACTACAGGGGCTGAACACCGGGGAGCTGTTTTTT

v_gene: TRBV6-5
j_gene: TRBJ1-5
abundance: -
d_gene: TRBD1
CDR3aa: CASRQGTNQPQHF
CDR3nt: TGTGCCAGCAGACAGGGGACGAATCAGCCCCAGCATTTT

v_gene: TRBV15
j_gene: TRBJ1-5
abundance: -
d_gene: -
CDR3aa: CATSRTYNSNQPQHF
CDR3nt: TGTGCCACCAGCAGGACTTATAATAGCAATCAGCCCCAGCATTTT

v_gene: TRBV7-9
j_gene: TRBJ2-1
abundance: -
d_gene: TRBD2
CDR3aa: CASSPTSVLIHEQFF
CDR3nt: TGTGCCAGCAGCCCCACTAGCGTGTTAATCCATGAGCAGTTCTTC

v_gene: TRBV5-4
j_gene: TRBJ2-7
abundance: -
d_gene: TRBD2
CDR3aa: CASSRGGSSYEQYF
CDR3nt: TGTGCCAGCAGTCGGGGGGGGAGTTCCTACGAGCAGTACTTC

v_gene: TRBV6-6
j_gene: TRBJ2-7
abundance: -
d_gene: -
CDR3aa: CASNRDPRTYEQYF
CDR3nt: TGTGCCAGCAATCGGGACCCCAGGACCTACGAGCAGTACTTC

v_gene: TRBV4-1
j_gene: TRBJ1-1
abundance: -
d_gene: -
CDR3aa: CASSRGGVGAFF
CDR3nt: TGCGCCAGCAGCAGGGGTGGGGTTGGGGCTTTCTTT

v_gene: TRBV21-1
j_gene: TRBJ2-7
abundance: once
d_gene: -
CDR3aa: CASSIPPISGASGRAEYYEQYF
CDR3nt: TGTGCCAGCAGCATCCCACCTATCAGTGGTGCTAGCGGGAGGGCCGAGTACTACGAGCAGTACTTC

v_gene: TRBV7-9
j_gene: TRBJ2-7
abundance: -
d_gene: TRBD2
CDR3aa: CASSKKFGAGGWQYF
CDR3nt: TGTGCCAGCAGCAAAAAATTCGGGGCGGGAGGCTGGCAGTACTTC

v_gene: TRBV9
j_gene: TRBJ2-1
abundance: -
d_gene: -
CDR3aa: CASSKEPEGPYNEQFF
CDR3nt: TGTGCCAGCAGCAAAGAGCCCGAAGGGCCCTACAATGAGCAGTTCTTC

v_gene: TRBV18
j_gene: TRBJ2-3
abundance: -
d_gene: -
CDR3aa: CASSPLNLLRDTQYF
CDR3nt: TGTGCCAGCTCACCACTCAACCTTCTTCGGGATACGCAGTATTTT

v_gene: TRBV7-9
j_gene: TRBJ1-4
abundance: -
d_gene: TRBD1
CDR3aa: CASSDPGGKLFF
CDR3nt: TGTGCCAGCAGCGACCCAGGGGGAAAACTGTTTTTT

v_gene: TRBV5-1
j_gene: TRBJ1-2
abundance: -
d_gene: -
CDR3aa: CASSLGYGYTF
CDR3nt: TGCGCCAGCAGCTTGGGGTATGGCTACACCTTC

v_gene: TRBV27
j_gene: TRBJ2-7
abundance: -
d_gene: TRBD2
CDR3aa: CASKRAGVYEQYF
CDR3nt: TGTGCCAGCAAACGTGCGGGAGTCTACGAGCAGTACTTC

v_gene: TRBV14
j_gene: TRBJ1-6
abundance: -
d_gene: -
CDR3aa: CASRAAGTSPLHF
CDR3nt: TGTGCCAGCAGGGCAGCAGGGACCTCACCCCTCCACTTT

v_gene: TRBV30
j_gene: TRBJ1-1
abundance: -
d_gene: -
CDR3aa: CAWSARPTYGF
CDR3nt: TGTGCCTGGAGTGCCAGGCCTACATACGGGTTT

v_gene: TRBV9
j_gene: TRBJ2-1
abundance: -
d_gene: -
CDR3aa: CASSGGLTSPEQFF
CDR3nt: TGTGCCAGCAGCGGGGGACTCACATCCCCTGAGCAGTTCTTC

v_gene: TRBV27
j_gene: TRBJ1-1
abundance: -
d_gene: -
CDR3aa: CASSLEGHRVITTEAFF
CDR3nt: TGTGCCAGCAGTTTAGAGGGACATCGGGTTATCACCACTGAAGCTTTCTTT

v_gene: TRBV19
j_gene: TRBJ1-1
abundance: -
d_gene: -
CDR3aa: CASRTDPTSNTEAFF
CDR3nt: TGTGCCAGCCGGACGGACCCTACCTCGAACACTGAAGCTTTCTTT

v_gene: TRBV7-9
j_gene: TRBJ1-3
abundance: -
d_gene: -
CDR3aa: CASSLAGDLGNTIYF
CDR3nt: TGTGCCAGCAGCTTAGCGGGGGACCTTGGAAACACCATATATTTT

v_gene: TRBV6-4
j_gene: TRBJ2-7
abundance: -
d_gene: -
CDR3aa: CASSDPPRGPKYF
CDR3nt: TGTGCCAGCAGTGACCCCCCCCGGGGGCCAAAGTACTTC

v_gene: TRBV5-1
j_gene: TRBJ2-1
abundance: -
d_gene: -
CDR3aa: CASSRTGGGSTTEQFF
CDR3nt: TGCGCCAGCAGCCGAACCGGAGGTGGGTCGACGACTGAGCAGTTCTTC

v_gene: TRBV5-1
j_gene: TRBJ1-4
abundance: -
d_gene: -
CDR3aa: CASSFRDNPNEKLFF
CDR3nt: TGCGCCAGCAGCTTTAGGGATAACCCAAATGAAAAACTGTTTTTT

v_gene: TRBV5-1
j_gene: TRBJ2-3
abundance: -
d_gene: -
CDR3aa: CASSLVLETQYF
CDR3nt: TGCGCCAGCAGCTTGGTCCTTGAGACGCAGTATTTT

v_gene: TRBV29-1
j_gene: TRBJ2-3
abundance: -
d_gene: TRBD2
CDR3aa: CSVGTRATDTQYF
CDR3nt: TGCAGCGTTGGGACTAGAGCCACAGATACGCAGTATTTT

v_gene: TRBV6-5
j_gene: TRBJ2-7
abundance: -
d_gene: TRBD1
CDR3aa: CASSLYGTGHEQYF
CDR3nt: TGTGCCAGCAGCCTTTACGGGACAGGACACGAGCAGTACTTC

v_gene: TRBV5-6
j_gene: TRBJ1-2
abundance: -
d_gene: TRBD1
CDR3aa: CASSGGDRDYGYTF
CDR3nt: TGTGCCAGCAGCGGGGGGGACAGAGACTATGGCTACACCTTC

v_gene: TRBV5-1
j_gene: TRBJ2-5
abundance: -
d_gene: -
CDR3aa: CASSLAPEWETQYF
CDR3nt: TGCGCCAGCAGCTTGGCACCCGAGTGGGAGACCCAGTACTTC

v_gene: TRBV7-9
j_gene: TRBJ2-7
abundance: -
d_gene: TRBD2
CDR3aa: CASSLELAGAYEQYF
CDR3nt: TGTGCCAGCAGCTTGGAACTAGCGGGGGCCTACGAGCAGTACTTC

v_gene: TRBV9
j_gene: TRBJ2-5
abundance: -
d_gene: -
CDR3aa: CASSVGVVETQYF
CDR3nt: TGTGCCAGCAGCGTAGGGGTTGTGGAGACCCAGTACTTC

v_gene: TRBV14
j_gene: TRBJ2-3
abundance: -
d_gene: TRBD1
CDR3aa: CASSPLTGGITDTQYF
CDR3nt: TGTGCCAGCAGCCCTTTAACAGGGGGTATCACAGATACGCAGTATTTT

v_gene: TRBV30
j_gene: TRBJ1-1
abundance: few
d_gene: -
CDR3aa: CAWSRPPRTEAFF
CDR3nt: TGTGCCTGGAGTAGACCCCCGCGGACTGAAGCTTTCTTT

v_gene: TRBV11-1
j_gene: TRBJ1-5
abundance: -
d_gene: -
CDR3aa: CASSSSGGQPQHF
CDR3nt: TGTGCCAGCAGCTCTTCTGGAGGTCAGCCCCAGCATTTT

v_gene: TRBV28
j_gene: TRBJ1-1
abundance: -
d_gene: -
CDR3aa: CASSQIKQGYTEAFF
CDR3nt: TGTGCCAGCAGTCAGATAAAACAGGGCTACACTGAAGCTTTCTTT

v_gene: TRBV28
j_gene: TRBJ1-6
abundance: -
d_gene: -
CDR3aa: CASSLWGTYSPLHF
CDR3nt: TGTGCCAGCAGTTTATGGGGGACCTATTCACCCCTCCACTTT

v_gene: TRBV6-6
j_gene: TRBJ1-1
abundance: -
d_gene: -
CDR3aa: CASSRDLNTEAFF
CDR3nt: TGTGCCAGCAGTCGTGACTTGAACACTGAAGCTTTCTTT

v_gene: TRBV7-9
j_gene: TRBJ2-1
abundance: -
d_gene: TRBD2
CDR3aa: CASSLRRLAGGVGEQFF
CDR3nt: TGTGCCAGCAGCTTACGTCGACTAGCGGGAGGGGTTGGAGAGCAGTTCTTC

v_gene: TRBV19
j_gene: TRBJ2-1
abundance: -
d_gene: -
CDR3aa: CASSSSRWGSYNEQFF
CDR3nt: TGTGCCAGTAGCTCATCGAGGTGGGGATCCTACAATGAGCAGTTCTTC

v_gene: TRBV28
j_gene: TRBJ1-1
abundance: -
d_gene: -
CDR3aa: CASSSPGSYRAEAFF
CDR3nt: TGTGCCAGCAGTTCTCCCGGGAGTTATCGCGCTGAAGCTTTCTTT

v_gene: TRBV6-1
j_gene: TRBJ1-2
abundance: once
d_gene: TRBD1
CDR3aa: CASNPGGLANYGYTF
CDR3nt: TGTGCCAGCAATCCAGGGGGGCTAGCTAACTATGGCTACACCTTC

v_gene: TRBV29-1
j_gene: TRBJ2-5
abundance: -
d_gene: -
CDR3aa: CSVGQVQETQYF
CDR3nt: TGCAGCGTTGGACAGGTACAAGAGACCCAGTACTTC